What follows is one T cell receptor beta chain and its context. Its specificity is unknown. The data were obtained in a study of beta chain features in type 1 diabetes. As every portion of the isolated RNA was reverse transcribed, the sequencing read expressed TCRB transcripts. The table came from immunoSEQ multiplex PCR; TCRdb's copy has only in-frame clones and leaves some out. The repertoire includes roughly 250,000 clones, just over 20% of them detected once, and more than 0.025% sits in the top ten. General study points: Unsettled here was the matter of whether HLA type influences TCRB rearrangement. The study found moderately but significantly shorter TCRB CDR3s in all four CD4+ subsets of Type 1 diabetes patients.

By way of CD45RO/CCR7/CD25/CD127/CD95/CD27, the CD4+ regulatory, stem cell-like memory, central memory and naive cells were sorted. The CDR3 extends over 15 amino acids. Germline V gene sequence: CDR1 MGHRA, CDR2 YSYEKL. V lost 1 base and J lost 1, with 11 bases in between. The specimen sequenced was naive CD4+ T cells from blood. The chain couples TRBV4-1 to TRBJ2-7; D gene uncertain. The clonotype was recovered from a woman in her thirties or forties with type 1 diabetes. Here the CDR3 DNA reads TGCGCCAGCAGCCAAGTAGGCACAGTATCCTACGAGCAGTACTTC. The encoded protein is CASSQVGTVSYEQYF.